The 3 T cell receptor beta chains given below trace back to one sample, sequenced in a study of Graves' ophthalmopathy and Graves' hyperthyroidism. The study amplified TCR beta CDR3 regions using RNA transcripts. Investigators did first-round RT-PCR with HTBI primers, then second-round multiplex PCR. TCRdb reprocessed the multiplex PCR reads via MiXCR and lists one record per CDR3 protein. This table holds about 550,000 distinct CDR3 sequences, about 40% found once. The material sequenced was peripheral blood or thyroid tissue (not recorded which). The receptors come from an adult man with Graves' hyperthyroidism.

This clonotype was seen repeatedly, ten times or more. V gene TRBV29-1 combines with J gene TRBJ1-2; TRBD1 matches 11 bases. Germline CDR1 is SQVTM and CDR2 is ANQGSEA. V was clipped by 1 base and J by 8 bases; unmatched bases: 6. The CDR3 spans 14 residues. Here the CDR3 reads CSVEGGQGELGYTF. The CDR3 region has the DNA TGCAGCGTTGAAGGGGGACAGGGGGAGTTGGGCTACACCTTC.

This clonotype was seen many times. The CDR3 reads CASSWGTGIDEQYF. Written as DNA, the CDR3 is TGCGCCAGCAGCTGGGGGACAGGGATCGACGAGCAGTACTTC. The gene calls are TRBV5-1 and TRBJ2-7; 9 bases map to TRBD1. With 3 bases clipped from V and 5 bases from J, the junction kept 6 bases outside the gene matches. CDR1 and CDR2 (germline): SGHRS, YFSETQ. The CDR3 covers 14 residues.

The sample holds many counts of this clonotype. The rearrangement links TRBV2 to TRBJ1-5; the D is unclear. Trimming removed 4 bases at V and 11 bases at J, with 12 bases between. CDR1 and CDR2 from the germline V gene are SNHLY and FYNNEI. This CDR3 comprises 12 residues. CDR3 nucleotides: TGTGCCAGCAGTGTGCGAGGCACGTCCCAGCATTTT. Its protein product is CASSVRGTSQHF.